Reported below is one T cell receptor (beta chain). Its specificity is unknown. Vbeta (60) and Jbeta (13) primers were used in the PCR. Sequenced by immunoSEQ multiplex PCR; TCRdb stores in-frame clones only, minus some. The sample includes 150,000 to 200,000 clones, roughly 80% of them seen just once. The data belong to a study of cytomegalovirus exposure and HLA in healthy donors. Notes on the study in general: Analysis performed later found roughly 17,000 TCR beta sequences associated with HLA alleles at 0.05 false discovery rate. High sensitivity and specificity were reportedly achieved when the classifier diagnosed cytomegalovirus status.

This receptor was taken from a woman in her forties or fifties in good health and CMV-seronegative. The sample comprised PBMCs.

The DNA of the CDR3 is TGTGCCAGCAGTGAAGCGAGCTCGTTTTATGGCTACACCTTC. Amino acid sequence: CASSEASSFYGYTF. The chain recombines TRBV6-1 with TRBJ1-2; D gene unclear. This CDR3 spans 14 amino acids. Germline V gene data show CDR1 as MNHNS and CDR2 as SASEGT. With 0 bases removed from V and 5 bases from J, the gap between germline ends came to 10 bases.